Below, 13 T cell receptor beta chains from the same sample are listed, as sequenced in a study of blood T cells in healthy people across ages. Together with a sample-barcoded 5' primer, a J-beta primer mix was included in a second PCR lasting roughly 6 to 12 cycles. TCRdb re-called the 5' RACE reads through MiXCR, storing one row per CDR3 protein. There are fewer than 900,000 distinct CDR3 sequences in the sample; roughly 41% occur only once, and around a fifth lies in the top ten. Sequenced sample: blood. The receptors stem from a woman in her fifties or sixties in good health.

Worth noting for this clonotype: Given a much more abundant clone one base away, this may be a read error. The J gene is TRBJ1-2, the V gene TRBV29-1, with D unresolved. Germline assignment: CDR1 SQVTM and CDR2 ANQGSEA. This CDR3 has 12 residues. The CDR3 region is CSVGESNHGYTF. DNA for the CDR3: TGCAGCGTTGGGGAATCTAACCATGGCTACACCTTC.

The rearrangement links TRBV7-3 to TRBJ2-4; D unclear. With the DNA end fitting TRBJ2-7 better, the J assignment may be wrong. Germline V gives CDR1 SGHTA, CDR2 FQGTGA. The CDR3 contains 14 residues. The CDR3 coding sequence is TGTGCCAGCAGCGTATCGGCTGGAATGAGCGAGCAGTACTTC. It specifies CASSVSAGMSEQYF.

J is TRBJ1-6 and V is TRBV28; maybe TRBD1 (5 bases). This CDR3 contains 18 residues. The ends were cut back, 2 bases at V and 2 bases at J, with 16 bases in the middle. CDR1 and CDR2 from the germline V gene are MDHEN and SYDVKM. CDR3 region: CASSLGGFGETYNSPLHF. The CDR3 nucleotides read TGTGCCAGCAGTTTAGGGGGGTTCGGGGAGACCTATAATTCACCCCTCCACTTT.

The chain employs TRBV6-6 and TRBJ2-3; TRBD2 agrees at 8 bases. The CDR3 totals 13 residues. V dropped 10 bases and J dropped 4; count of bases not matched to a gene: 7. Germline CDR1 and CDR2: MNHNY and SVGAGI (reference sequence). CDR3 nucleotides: TGTGCCACCTCCCGGGGGGGCCCAGATACGCAGTATTTT. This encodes CATSRGGPDTQYF.

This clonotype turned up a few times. CDR3 loop: CASRQQGVSEAFF. DNA of the CDR3: TGTGCCAGCAGACAACAGGGTGTCTCTGAAGCTTTCTTT. The chain uses TRBV27 and TRBJ1-1; possibly TRBD1 for D (6 bases). The CDR3 is 13 amino acids. V was clipped by 6 bases and J by 6 bases, with 14 bases between them. Germline CDR1 reads MNHEY; CDR2 reads SMNVEV (reference sequence).

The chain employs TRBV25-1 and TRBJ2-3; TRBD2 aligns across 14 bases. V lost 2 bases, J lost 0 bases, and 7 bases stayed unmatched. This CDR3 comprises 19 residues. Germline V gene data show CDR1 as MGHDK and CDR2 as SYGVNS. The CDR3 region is CASSEGLAGGPLSTDTQYF. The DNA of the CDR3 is TGTGCCAGCAGTGAAGGACTAGCGGGAGGTCCGCTTAGCACAGATACGCAGTATTTT.

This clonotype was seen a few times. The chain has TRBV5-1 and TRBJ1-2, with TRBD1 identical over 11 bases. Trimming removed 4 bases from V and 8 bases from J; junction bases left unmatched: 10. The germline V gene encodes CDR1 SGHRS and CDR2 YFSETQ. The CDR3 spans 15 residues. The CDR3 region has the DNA TGCGCCAGCAGCGACGTGGACAGGGGGCCCGCCGGCTACACCTTC. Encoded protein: CASSDVDRGPAGYTF.

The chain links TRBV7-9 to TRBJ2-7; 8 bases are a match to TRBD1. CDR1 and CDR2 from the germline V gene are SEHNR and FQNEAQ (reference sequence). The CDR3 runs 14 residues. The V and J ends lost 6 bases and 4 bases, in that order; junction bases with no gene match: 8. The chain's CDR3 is CASRRGTGPYEQYF. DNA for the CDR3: TGTGCCAGCAGGCGCGGGACAGGCCCATACGAGCAGTACTTC.

CDR3 DNA: TGTGCCAGCAGTCCCAATCCGGGCACATACAATGAGCAGTTCTTC. It codes for CASSPNPGTYNEQFF. V and J are TRBV6-1 and TRBJ2-1; D unclear. V gave up 5 bases and J gave up 4 bases, with 15 bases separating them. Germline values: CDR1 MNHNS, CDR2 SASEGT. The CDR3 spans 15 residues.

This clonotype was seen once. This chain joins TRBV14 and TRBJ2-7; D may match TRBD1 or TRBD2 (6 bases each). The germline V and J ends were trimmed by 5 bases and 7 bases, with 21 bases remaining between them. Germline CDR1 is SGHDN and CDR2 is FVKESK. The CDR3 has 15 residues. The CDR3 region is CASSALRGAYNEQYF. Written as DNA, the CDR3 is TGTGCCAGCAGCGCCCTAAGGGGGGCCTACAATGAGCAGTACTTC.

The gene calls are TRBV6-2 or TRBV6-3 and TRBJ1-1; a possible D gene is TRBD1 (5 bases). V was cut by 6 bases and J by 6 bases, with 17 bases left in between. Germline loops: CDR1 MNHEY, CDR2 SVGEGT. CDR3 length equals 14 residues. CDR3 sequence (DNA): TGTGCCAGCAGCGCTTTTCAGGGAGGCGCTGAAGCTTTCTTT. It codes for CASSAFQGGAEAFF.

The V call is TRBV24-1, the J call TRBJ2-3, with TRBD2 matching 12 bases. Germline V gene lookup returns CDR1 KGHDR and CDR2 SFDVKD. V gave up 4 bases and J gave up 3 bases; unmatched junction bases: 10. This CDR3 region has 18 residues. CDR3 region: CATSDPGLAGKGTDTQYF. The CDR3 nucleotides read TGTGCCACCAGTGACCCGGGACTAGCGGGCAAGGGAACAGATACGCAGTATTTT.

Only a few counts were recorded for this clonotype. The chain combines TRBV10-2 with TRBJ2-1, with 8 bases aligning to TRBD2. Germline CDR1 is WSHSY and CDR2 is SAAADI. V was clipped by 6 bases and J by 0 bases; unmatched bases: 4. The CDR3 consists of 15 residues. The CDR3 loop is CASRELADSYNEQFF. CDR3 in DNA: TGCGCCAGCAGGGAACTAGCGGACTCCTACAATGAGCAGTTCTTC.